A selection of T cell receptor beta chains follows, all from one sample in a study of blood T cells in healthy people across ages. MiXCR, applied by TCRdb to the 5' RACE reads, yields one record per CDR3 protein. The sample yields 700,000 to 1,000,000 distinct CDR3 sequences, approximately 48% seen once. Specimen: blood. The receptors here all came from a man between 60 and 70 years old in good health. Each CDR3 is given with its conserved first and last residue. D genes are given only for firm matches. The size of a clone is reported for some rows only, either as once, few or many, or as a class for expanded clones.

CDR3aa,CDR3nt,j_gene,d_gene,v_gene,abundance
CASSSYGTGGVGVVQYF,TGTGCCAGCAGCTCATACGGGACAGGGGGCGTAGGAGTGGTGCAGTACTTC,TRBJ2-7,TRBD1,TRBV7-9,few
CASSITSGGLAEQFF,TGTGCCAGCAGTATCACTAGCGGGGGGTTGGCTGAGCAGTTCTTC,TRBJ2-1,TRBD2,TRBV12-3/TRBV12-4,-
CSASPAGLAYNEQFF,TGCAGTGCTAGTCCCGCGGGACTAGCCTACAATGAGCAGTTCTTC,TRBJ2-1,TRBD2,TRBV20-1,few
CAGSLARGRADTQYF,TGTGCCGGCAGCTTAGCGCGGGGTCGGGCAGATACGCAGTATTTT,TRBJ2-3,-,TRBV7-9,once
CASSPSGQAYEQYF,TGTGCCAGCAGCCCCTCCGGACAGGCCTACGAGCAGTACTTC,TRBJ2-7,TRBD1,TRBV7-8,-
CSARGGKNNSPLHF,TGCAGTGCTCGGGGGGGCAAAAATAATTCACCCCTCCACTTT,TRBJ1-6,-,TRBV20-1,few
CASSLESGTNSYNEQYF,TGCGCCAGCAGCCTGGAATCCGGGACAAATTCCTACAATGAGCAGTACTTC,TRBJ2-7,-,TRBV4-3,-
CASSRGRANEKLFF,TGTGCCAGCAGCCGGGGGAGGGCTAATGAAAAACTGTTTTTT,TRBJ1-4,-,TRBV7-2,few
CASSSNTGGRELFF,TGTGCCAGCAGTTCAAATACCGGGGGGAGGGAACTGTTTTTT,TRBJ1-4,-,TRBV12-3/TRBV12-4,-
CASSSYPGQGGETQYF,TGTGCCAGCAGTTCCTACCCGGGACAGGGGGGAGAGACCCAGTACTTC,TRBJ2-5,TRBD1,TRBV27,-
CASSQYTEAKNIQYF,TGTGCCAGCAGCCAATACACCGAAGCCAAAAACATTCAGTACTTC,TRBJ2-4,-,TRBV7-9,many
CSVGAGLLPGNEQFF,TGCAGCGTTGGAGCGGGTTTACTCCCGGGGAATGAGCAGTTCTTC,TRBJ2-1,-,TRBV29-1,many
CASSRSGVSGELFF,TGTGCCAGCAGCCGTTCAGGGGTCTCCGGGGAGCTGTTTTTT,TRBJ2-2,-,TRBV28,-
CASSEQGSYNEQFF,TGTGCCAGCAGTGAACAGGGGTCCTACAATGAGCAGTTCTTC,TRBJ2-1,TRBD1,TRBV27,few
CASSQDLPGTYSNQPQHF,TGCGCCAGCAGCCAAGATCTTCCAGGGACATATAGCAATCAGCCCCAGCATTTT,TRBJ1-5,-,TRBV4-3,many
CASSHRTGANYGYTF,TGCGCCAGCAGCCACCGGACAGGGGCAAACTATGGCTACACCTTC,TRBJ1-2,TRBD1,TRBV4-1,-
CASSSPSRAGPEAFF,TGTGCCAGCAGCTCACCCTCCAGGGCAGGGCCTGAAGCTTTCTTT,TRBJ1-1,-,TRBV5-6,many
CASSYRTGGANVLTF,TGTGCCAGCAGCTATCGGACAGGGGGAGCCAACGTCCTGACTTTC,TRBJ2-6,TRBD1,TRBV7-9,-
CASSPDYGSNYGYTF,TGTGCCAGCTCACCAGACTACGGATCTAACTATGGCTACACCTTC,TRBJ1-2,-,TRBV18,once